Listed here is a single TCR beta chain. The target antigen is unknown. Other DNA sequences in the sample encode the same CDR3. It was across several immunoSEQ plates that each subset's genomic DNA was evenly split. Generated by immunoSEQ multiplex PCR, the TCRdb table keeps only in-frame clones and is missing some. The repertoire holds 1.4 million to 1.5 million clones, about 96% seen once, with roughly 1.2% in the top ten. V gave up 5 bases and J gave up 1 base, with 8 bases separating them. The length of the CDR3 is 13 residues. The germline V gene encodes CDR1 SEHNR and CDR2 FQNEAQ (reference sequence). The sample is drawn from a study of shared clonotypes between healthy human individuals. Turning to the study itself: Donor ages ranged 18 to 49 years: a couple of women, a few men. Per donor, CD8 memory used one plate, CD8 naive used two, CD4 memory used three and CD4 naive used three.

General study points: Among a few donors, roughly 5% of naive CD4 clonotypes were found in common.

The rearrangement links TRBV7-9 to TRBJ1-2; D is possibly TRBD1 (6 bases). The receptor was isolated from a young man in good health. The sample consisted of naive CD4+ T cells sorted from blood. The subset denotes: CD45RA+ positively selected. DNA of the CDR3: TGTGCCAGCAGCCTAGGGGGTAACTATGGCTACACCTTC. Translated, it gives CASSLGGNYGYTF. The full variable domain, completed using reference TRBV7-9 and TRBJ1-2, is DTGVSQNPRHKITKRGQNVTFRCDPISEHNRLYWYRQTLGQGPEFLTYFQNEAQLEKSRLLSDRFSAERPKGSFSTLEIQRTEQGDSAMYLCASSLGGNYGYTFGSGTRLTVV.